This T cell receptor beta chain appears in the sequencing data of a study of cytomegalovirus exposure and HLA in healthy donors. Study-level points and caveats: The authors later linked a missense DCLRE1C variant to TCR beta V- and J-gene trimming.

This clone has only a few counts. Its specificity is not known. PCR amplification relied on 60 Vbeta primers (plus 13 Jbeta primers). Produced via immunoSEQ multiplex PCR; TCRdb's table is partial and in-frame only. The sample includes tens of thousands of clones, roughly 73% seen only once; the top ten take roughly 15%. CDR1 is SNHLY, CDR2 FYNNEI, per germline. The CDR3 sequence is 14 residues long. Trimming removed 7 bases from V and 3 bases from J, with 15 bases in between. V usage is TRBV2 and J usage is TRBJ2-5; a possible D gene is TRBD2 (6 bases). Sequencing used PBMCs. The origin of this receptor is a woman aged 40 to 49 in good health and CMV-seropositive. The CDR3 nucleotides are TGTGCCAGCATCGGAGGGCCCGATAAAGAGACCCAGTACTTC. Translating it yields CASIGGPDKETQYF.